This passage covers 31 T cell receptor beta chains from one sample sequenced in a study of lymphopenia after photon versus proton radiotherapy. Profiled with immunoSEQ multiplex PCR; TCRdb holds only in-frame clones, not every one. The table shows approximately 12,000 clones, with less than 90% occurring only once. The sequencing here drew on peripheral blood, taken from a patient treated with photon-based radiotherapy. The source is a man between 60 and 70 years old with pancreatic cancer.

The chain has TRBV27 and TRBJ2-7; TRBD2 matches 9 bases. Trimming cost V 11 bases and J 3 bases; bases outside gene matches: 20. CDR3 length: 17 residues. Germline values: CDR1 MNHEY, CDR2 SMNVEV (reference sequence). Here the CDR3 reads CAASSGLAGRKGYEQYF. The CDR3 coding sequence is TGTGCCGCTTCATCCGGGCTAGCGGGGAGAAAGGGCTACGAGCAGTACTTC.

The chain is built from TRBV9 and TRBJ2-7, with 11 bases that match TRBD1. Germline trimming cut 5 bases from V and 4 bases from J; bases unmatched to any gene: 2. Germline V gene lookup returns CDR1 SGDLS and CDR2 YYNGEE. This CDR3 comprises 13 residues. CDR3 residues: CASSGQGAYEQYF. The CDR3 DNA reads TGTGCCAGCAGTGGACAGGGGGCGTACGAGCAGTACTTC. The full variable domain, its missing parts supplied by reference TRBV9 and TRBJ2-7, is DSGVTQTPKHLITATGQRVTLRCSPRSGDLSVYWYQQSLDQGLQFLIQYYNGEERAKGNILERFSAQQFPDLHSELNLSSLELGDSALYFCASSGQGAYEQYFGPGTRLTVT.

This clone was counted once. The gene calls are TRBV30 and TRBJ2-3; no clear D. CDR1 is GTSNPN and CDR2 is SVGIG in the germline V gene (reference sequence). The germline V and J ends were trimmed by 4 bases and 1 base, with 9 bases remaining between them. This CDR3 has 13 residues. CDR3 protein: CAWTAARTDTQYF. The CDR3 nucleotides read TGTGCCTGGACCGCGGCTCGCACAGATACGCAGTATTTT.

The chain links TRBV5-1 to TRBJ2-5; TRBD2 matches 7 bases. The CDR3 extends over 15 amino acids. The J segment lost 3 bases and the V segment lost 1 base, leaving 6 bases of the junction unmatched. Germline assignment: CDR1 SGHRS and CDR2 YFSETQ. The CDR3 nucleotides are TGCGCCAGCAGCTTGAGTCTGGCGGGGGAAGAGACCCAGTACTTC. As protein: CASSLSLAGEETQYF.

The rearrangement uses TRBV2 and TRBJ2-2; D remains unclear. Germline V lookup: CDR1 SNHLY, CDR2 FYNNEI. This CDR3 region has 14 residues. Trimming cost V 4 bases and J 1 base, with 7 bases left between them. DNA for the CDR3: TGTGCCAGCAGTGTCGAAAGGAACACCGGGGAGCTGTTTTTT. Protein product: CASSVERNTGELFF.

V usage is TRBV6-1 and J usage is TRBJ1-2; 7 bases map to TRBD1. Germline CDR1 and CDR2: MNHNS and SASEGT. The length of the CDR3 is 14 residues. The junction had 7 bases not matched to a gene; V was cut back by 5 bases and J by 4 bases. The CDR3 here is CASSPTRDSYGYTF. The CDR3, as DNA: TGTGCCAGCAGTCCAACTAGGGACAGCTATGGCTACACCTTC.

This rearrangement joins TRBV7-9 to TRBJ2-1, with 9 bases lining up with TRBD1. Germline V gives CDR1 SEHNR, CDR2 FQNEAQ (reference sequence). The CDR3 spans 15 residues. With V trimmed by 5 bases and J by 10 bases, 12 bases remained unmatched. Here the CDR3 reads CASSSRDRVRWEQFF. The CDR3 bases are TGTGCCAGCAGCAGCCGGGACAGGGTGAGGTGGGAGCAGTTCTTC.

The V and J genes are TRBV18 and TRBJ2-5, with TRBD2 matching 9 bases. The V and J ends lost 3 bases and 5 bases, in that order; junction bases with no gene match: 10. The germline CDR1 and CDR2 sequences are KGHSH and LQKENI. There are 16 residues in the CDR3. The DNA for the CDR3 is TGTGCCAGCTCACCCTCAAGAGCGGGGGGTTGGGAGACCCAGTACTTC. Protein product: CASSPSRAGGWETQYF.

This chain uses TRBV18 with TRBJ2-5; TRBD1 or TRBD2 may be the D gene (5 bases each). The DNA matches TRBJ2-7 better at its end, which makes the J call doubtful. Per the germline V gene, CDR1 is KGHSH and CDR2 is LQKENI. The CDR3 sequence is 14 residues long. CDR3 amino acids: CASSVGAITYEQYF. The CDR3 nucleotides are TGTGCCAGCTCAGTCGGGGCAATCACCTACGAGCAGTACTTC.

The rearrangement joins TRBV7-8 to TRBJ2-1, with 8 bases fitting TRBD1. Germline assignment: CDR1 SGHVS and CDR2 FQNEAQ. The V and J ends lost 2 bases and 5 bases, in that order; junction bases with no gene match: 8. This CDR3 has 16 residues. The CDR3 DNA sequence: TGTGCCAGCAGCTTATATGCGACAGGGGACCACAATGAGCAGTTCTTC. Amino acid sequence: CASSLYATGDHNEQFF.

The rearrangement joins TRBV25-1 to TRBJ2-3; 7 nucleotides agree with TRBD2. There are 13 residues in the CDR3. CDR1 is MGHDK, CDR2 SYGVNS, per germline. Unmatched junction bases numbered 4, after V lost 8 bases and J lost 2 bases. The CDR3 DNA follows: TGTGCCAGCCGGCGGGGGTACACAGATACGCAGTATTTT. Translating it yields CASRRGYTDTQYF.

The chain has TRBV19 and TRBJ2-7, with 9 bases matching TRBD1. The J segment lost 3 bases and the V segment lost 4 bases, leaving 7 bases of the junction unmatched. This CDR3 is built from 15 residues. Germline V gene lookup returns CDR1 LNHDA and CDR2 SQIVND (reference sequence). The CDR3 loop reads CASSNPGTGSYEQYF. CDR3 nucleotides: TGTGCCAGTAGTAACCCGGGGACAGGGAGCTACGAGCAGTACTTC.

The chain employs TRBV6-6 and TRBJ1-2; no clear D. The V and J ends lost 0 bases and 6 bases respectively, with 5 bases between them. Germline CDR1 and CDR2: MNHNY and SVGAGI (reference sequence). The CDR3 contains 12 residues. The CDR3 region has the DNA TGTGCCAGCAGTTACTCGGCGGATGGCTACACCTTC. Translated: CASSYSADGYTF.

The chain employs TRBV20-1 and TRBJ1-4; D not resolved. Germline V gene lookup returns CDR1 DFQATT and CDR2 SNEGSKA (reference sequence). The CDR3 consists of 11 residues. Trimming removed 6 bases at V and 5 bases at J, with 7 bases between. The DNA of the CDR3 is TGCAGTGCCGGTAGAAATGAAAAACTGTTTTTT. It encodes CSAGRNEKLFF.

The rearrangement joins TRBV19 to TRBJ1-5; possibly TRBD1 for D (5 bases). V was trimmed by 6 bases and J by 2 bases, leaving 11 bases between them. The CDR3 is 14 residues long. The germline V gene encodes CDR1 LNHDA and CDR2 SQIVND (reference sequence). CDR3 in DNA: TGTGCCAGTAGGCGGGACGGACGCAATCAGCCCCAGCATTTT. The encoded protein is CASRRDGRNQPQHF.

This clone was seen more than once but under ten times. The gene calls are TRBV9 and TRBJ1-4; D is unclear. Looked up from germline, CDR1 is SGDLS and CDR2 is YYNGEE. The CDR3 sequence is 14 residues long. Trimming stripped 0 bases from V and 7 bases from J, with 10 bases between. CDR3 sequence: CASSVEPLSEKLFF. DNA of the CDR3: TGTGCCAGCAGCGTAGAGCCCCTAAGTGAAAAACTGTTTTTT.

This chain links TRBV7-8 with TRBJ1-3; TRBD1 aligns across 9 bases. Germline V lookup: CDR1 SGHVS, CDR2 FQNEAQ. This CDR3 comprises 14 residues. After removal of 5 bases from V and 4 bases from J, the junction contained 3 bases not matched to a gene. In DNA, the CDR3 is TGTGCCAGCAGCAAACAGGGGGCAGGAAACACCATATATTTT. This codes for CASSKQGAGNTIYF.

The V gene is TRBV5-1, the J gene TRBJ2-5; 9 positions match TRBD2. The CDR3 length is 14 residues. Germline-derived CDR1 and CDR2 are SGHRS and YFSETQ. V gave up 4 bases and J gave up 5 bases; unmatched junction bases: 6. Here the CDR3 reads CASSLLAGEETQYF. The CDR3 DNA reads TGCGCCAGCAGCCTTTTAGCGGGGGAGGAGACCCAGTACTTC.

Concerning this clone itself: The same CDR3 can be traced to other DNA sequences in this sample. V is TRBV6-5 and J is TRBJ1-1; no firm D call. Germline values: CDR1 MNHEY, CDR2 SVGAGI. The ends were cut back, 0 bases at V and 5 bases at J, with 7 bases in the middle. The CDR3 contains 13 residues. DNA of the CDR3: TGTGCCAGCAGTTACTCGGGAGGGACTGAAGCTTTCTTT. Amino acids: CASSYSGGTEAFF.

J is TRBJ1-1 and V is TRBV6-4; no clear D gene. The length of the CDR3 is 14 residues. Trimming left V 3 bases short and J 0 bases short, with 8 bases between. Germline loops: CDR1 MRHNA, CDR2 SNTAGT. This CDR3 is CASSESWLNTEAFF. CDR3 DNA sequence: TGTGCCAGCAGTGAAAGTTGGTTGAACACTGAAGCTTTCTTT.

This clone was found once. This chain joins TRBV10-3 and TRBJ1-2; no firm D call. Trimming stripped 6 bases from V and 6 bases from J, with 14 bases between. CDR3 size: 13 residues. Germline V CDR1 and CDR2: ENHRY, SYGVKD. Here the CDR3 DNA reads TGTGCCATCAGCCGGGGAATGGTCGATGGCTACACCTTC. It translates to CAISRGMVDGYTF.

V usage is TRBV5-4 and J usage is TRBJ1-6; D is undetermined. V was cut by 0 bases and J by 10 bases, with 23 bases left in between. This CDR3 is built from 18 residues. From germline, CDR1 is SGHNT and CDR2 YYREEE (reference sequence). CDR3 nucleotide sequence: TGTGCCAGCAGCTTGGACTCTACCAGTGAGGTGAATGTCTCACCCCTCCACTTT. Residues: CASSLDSTSEVNVSPLHF. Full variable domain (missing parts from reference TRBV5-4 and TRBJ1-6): ETGVTQSPTHLIKTRGQQVTLRCSSQSGHNTVSWYQQALGQGPQFIFQYYREEENGRGNFPPRFSGLQFPNYSSELNVNALELDDSALYLCASSLDSTSEVNVSPLHFGNGTRLTVT.

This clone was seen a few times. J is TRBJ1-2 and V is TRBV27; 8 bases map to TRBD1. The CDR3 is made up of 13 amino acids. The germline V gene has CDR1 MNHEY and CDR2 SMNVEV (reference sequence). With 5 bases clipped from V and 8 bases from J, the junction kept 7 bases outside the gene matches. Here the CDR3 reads CASSPTGGIGYTF. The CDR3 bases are TGTGCCAGCAGTCCTACAGGGGGGATCGGCTACACCTTC.

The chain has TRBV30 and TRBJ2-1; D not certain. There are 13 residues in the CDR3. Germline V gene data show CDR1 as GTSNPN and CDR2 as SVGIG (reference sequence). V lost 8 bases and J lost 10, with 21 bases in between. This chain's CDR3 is CASVKSSLAEQFF. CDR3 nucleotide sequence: TGTGCCAGCGTAAAAAGTAGTCTGGCCGAGCAGTTCTTC.

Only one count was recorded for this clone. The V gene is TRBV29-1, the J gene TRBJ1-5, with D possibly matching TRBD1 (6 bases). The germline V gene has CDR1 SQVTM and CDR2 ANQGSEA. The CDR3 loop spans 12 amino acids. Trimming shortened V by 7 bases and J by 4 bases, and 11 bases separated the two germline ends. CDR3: CSARTENQPQHF. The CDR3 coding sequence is TGCAGCGCCCGGACAGAGAATCAGCCCCAGCATTTT.

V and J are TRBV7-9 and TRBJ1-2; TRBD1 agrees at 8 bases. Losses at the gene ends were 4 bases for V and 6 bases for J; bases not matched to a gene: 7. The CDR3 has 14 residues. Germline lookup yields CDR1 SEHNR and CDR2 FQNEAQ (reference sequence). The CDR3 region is CASSWGRTGNGYTF. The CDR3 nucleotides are TGTGCCAGCAGCTGGGGGAGGACAGGGAATGGCTACACCTTC.

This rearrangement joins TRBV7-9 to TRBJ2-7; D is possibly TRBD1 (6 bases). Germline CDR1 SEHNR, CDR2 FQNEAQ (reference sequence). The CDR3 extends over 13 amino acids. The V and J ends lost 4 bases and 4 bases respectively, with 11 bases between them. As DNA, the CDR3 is TGTGCCAGCAGCTATGAACAGGGTTACGAGCAGTACTTC. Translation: CASSYEQGYEQYF.

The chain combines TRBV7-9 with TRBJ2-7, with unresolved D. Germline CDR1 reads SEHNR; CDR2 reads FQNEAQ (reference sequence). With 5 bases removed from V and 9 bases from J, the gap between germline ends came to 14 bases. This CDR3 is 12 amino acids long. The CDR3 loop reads CASSPQTGWQYF. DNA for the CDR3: TGTGCCAGCAGCCCGCAGACCGGATGGCAGTACTTC.

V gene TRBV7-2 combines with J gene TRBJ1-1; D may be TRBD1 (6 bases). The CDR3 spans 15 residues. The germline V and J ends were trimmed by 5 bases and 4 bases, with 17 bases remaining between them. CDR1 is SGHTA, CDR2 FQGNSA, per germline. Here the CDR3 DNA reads TGTGCCAGCAGCCTACGGGGGGGGCGTTTCACTGAAGCTTTCTTT. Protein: CASSLRGGRFTEAFF.

The CDR3 here is CASSHPLAAQYF. As DNA, the CDR3 is TGTGCCAGCAGCCACCCACTAGCGGCGCAGTATTTT. The gene calls are TRBV14 and TRBJ2-3, with 8 bases that match TRBD2. V lost 3 bases and J lost 10; bases outside the gene matches: 3. This CDR3 is built from 12 residues. The germline V gene has CDR1 SGHDN and CDR2 FVKESK.

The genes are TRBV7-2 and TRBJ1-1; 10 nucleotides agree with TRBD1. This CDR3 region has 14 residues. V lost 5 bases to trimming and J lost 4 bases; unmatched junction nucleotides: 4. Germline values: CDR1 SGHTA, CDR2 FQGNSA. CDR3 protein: CASSQTGGVTEAFF. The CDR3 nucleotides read TGTGCCAGCAGCCAGACAGGGGGCGTCACTGAAGCTTTCTTT.